This T cell receptor beta chain was sequenced in a study of T cell repertoires in cytomegalovirus infection. Study results and limitations: HLA-C-restricted TCR beta clonotypes specific for CMV led the ex vivo response. Cumulative public TCR beta family frequency identified CMV carriers with the relevant HLA.

Germline-derived CDR1 and CDR2 are SGHDT and YYEEEE. V was trimmed by 1 base and J by 0 bases, leaving 20 bases between them. CDR3 size: 18 residues. One entry per CDR3 protein, called by TCRdb with MiXCR from the reads. Of approximately 76,000 distinct CDR3 sequences in the sample, roughly 3.7% were seen once. This clonotype was counted ten times or more. Antigen unknown. The V gene is TRBV5-6, the J gene TRBJ2-7; D gene unclear. The sequenced material came from PBMCs. This clonotype was sampled from a human donor in good health (CMV status not recorded). Some clones in this sample may be carry-over from other donors' samples. The chain's CDR3 is CASSLFLTDKELSYEQYF. The CDR3 DNA reads as TGTGCCAGCAGCTTGTTTTTAACAGACAAAGAACTCTCCTACGAGCAGTACTTC.